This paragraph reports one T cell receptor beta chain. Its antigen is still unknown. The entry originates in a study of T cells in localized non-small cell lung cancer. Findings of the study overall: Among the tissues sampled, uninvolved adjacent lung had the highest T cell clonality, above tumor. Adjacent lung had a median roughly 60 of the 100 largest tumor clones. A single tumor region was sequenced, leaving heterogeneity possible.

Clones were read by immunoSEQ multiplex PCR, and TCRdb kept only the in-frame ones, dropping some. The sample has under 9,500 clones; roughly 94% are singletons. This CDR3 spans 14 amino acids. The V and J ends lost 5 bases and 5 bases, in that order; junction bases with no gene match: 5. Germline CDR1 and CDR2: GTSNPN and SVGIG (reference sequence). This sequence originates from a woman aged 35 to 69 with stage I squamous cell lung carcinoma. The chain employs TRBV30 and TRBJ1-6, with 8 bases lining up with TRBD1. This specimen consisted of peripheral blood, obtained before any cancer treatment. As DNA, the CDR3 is TGTGCCTGGGGGACAGGCCACAATAATTCACCCCTCCACTTT. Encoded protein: CAWGTGHNNSPLHF.